This T cell receptor (beta chain) was identified during a study of shared clonotypes between healthy human individuals. Worth noting for this clone: The antigen is undetermined.

Sequencing used immunoSEQ multiplex PCR; TCRdb keeps in-frame clones, though not all of them. The data hold 850,000 to 1,200,000 clones, with under 80% observed a single time. The study's findings and limits: Clonotypes which were not shared had lower generation probabilities than clonotypes that all four donors shared. Between a handful of donors, naive CD4 clonotypes were shared at a level of about 5%.

Only Caucasian adults living in Nashville, Tennessee made up the donor group. Sequenced: memory CD4+ T cells sorted from blood. Subset given: CD45RA-negative fraction. This TCR was sampled from a man between 18 and 35 years old in good health.

The CDR3 is CASFDFNSNQPQHF. DNA of the CDR3: TGTGCCAGCTTCGATTTTAATAGCAATCAGCCCCAGCATTTT. The chain joins TRBV18 to TRBJ1-5; D is uncertain. Trimming stripped 7 bases from V and 0 bases from J, with 10 bases between. Germline CDR1 and CDR2: KGHSH and LQKENI. This CDR3 is 14 amino acids long. Full variable domain (missing parts from reference TRBV18 and TRBJ1-5): NAGVMQNPRHLVRRRGQEARLRCSPMKGHSHVYWYRQLPEEGLKFMVYLQKENIIDESGMPKERFSAEFPKEGPSILRIQQVVRGDSAAYFCASFDFNSNQPQHFGDGTRLSIL.